This T cell receptor beta chain derives from a study of cytomegalovirus exposure and HLA in healthy donors. Study results and limitations: A few CMV-associated chains proved CMV antigen-specific in vitro.

The CDR3 contains 19 residues. Per the germline V gene, CDR1 is SEHNR and CDR2 is FQNEAQ (reference sequence). Use of 60 Vbeta and 13 Jbeta primers characterized the PCR. Libraries were prepared by immunoSEQ multiplex PCR; TCRdb keeps only in-frame clonotypes and omits some of them. This table holds some 160,000 clones, roughly 80% found once. Regarding this clone: The antigen is not known. A junction end diverges from the germline sequence, so it may reflect a read error.

The V and J genes are TRBV7-9 and TRBJ2-7, with 8 bases lining up with TRBD2. Sequencing used PBMCs. The receptor was derived from a boy between 2 and 10 years old in good health and CMV-seronegative. As DNA, the CDR3 is TGTTCCAGCAGCTTAGGCGTTTTCGCGGGGGGCAGGAAAACGGGGGAGCAGTACTTC. It translates to CSSSLGVFAGGRKTGEQYF.